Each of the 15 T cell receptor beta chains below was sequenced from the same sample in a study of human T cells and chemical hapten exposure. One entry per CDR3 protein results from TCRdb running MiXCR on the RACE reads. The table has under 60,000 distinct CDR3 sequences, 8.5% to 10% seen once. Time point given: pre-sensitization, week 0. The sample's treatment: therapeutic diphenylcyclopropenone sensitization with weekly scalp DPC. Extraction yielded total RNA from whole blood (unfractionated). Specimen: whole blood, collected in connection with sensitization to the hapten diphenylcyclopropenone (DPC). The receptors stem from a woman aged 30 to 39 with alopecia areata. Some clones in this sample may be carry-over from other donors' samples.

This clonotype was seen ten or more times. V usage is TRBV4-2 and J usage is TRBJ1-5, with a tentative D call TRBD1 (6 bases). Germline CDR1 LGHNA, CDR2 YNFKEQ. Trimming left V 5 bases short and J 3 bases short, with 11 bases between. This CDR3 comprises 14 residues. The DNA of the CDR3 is TGTGCCAGCAGCGAACAGGGCATCAATCAGCCCCAGCATTTT. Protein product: CASSEQGINQPQHF.

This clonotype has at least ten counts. The CDR3 nucleotides read TGTGCCAGCAGTCCGGGACTAGCTAGCGAGACCCAGTACTTC. Its protein product is CASSPGLASETQYF. The chain uses TRBV12-3 or TRBV12-4 and TRBJ2-5; 9 nucleotides line up with TRBD2. CDR3 length: 14 amino acids. Trimming took 5 bases from V and 5 from J; bases not matched to a gene: 6.

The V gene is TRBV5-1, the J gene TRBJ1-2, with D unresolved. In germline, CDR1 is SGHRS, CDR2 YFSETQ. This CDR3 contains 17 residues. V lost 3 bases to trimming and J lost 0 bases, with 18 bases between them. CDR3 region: CASSSRVAGVSNYGYTF. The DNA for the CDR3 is TGCGCCAGCAGCTCCCGGGTCGCCGGGGTTTCTAACTATGGCTACACCTTC.

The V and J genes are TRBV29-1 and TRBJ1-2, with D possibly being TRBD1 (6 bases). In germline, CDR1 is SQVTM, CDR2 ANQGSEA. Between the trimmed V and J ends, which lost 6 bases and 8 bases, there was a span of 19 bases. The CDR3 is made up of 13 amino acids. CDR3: CSVRDTVLWGYTF. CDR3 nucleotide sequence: TGCAGCGTCCGGGACACAGTTTTGTGGGGCTACACCTTC.

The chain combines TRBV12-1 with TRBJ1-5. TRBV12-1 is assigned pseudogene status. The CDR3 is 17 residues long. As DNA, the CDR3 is TGTGCCAGCAGCTTTAAGAAGGGCAGAACAATCATTCAGCCCCAGCATTTT. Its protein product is CASSFKKGRTIIQPQHF.

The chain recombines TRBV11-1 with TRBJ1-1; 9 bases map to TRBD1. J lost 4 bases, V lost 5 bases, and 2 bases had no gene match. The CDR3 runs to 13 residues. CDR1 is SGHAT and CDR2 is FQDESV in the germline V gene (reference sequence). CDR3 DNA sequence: TGTGCCAGCAGCAAGGACAGGGGCACTGAAGCTTTCTTT. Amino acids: CASSKDRGTEAFF.

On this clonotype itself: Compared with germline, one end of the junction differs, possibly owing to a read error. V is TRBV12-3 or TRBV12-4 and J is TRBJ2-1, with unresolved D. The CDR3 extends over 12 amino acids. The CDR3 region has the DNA TGTGCCTGCAGCCAGGATGTGAATGAGCAGTTCTTC. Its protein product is CACSQDVNEQFF.

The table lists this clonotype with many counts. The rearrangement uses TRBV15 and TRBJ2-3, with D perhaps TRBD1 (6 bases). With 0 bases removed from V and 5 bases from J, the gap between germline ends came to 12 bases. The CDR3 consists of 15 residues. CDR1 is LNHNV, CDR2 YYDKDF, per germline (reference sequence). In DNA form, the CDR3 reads TGTGCCACCAGCAGAGAGGGGGCCGTGGGAGATACGCAGTATTTT. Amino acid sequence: CATSREGAVGDTQYF.

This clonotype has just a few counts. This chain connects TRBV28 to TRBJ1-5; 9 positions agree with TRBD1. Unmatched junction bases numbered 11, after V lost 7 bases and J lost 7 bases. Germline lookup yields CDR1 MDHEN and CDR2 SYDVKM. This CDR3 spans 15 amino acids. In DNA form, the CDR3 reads TGTGCCAGCACCCCCCAGGGACAGGGAGGCCAGCCCCAGCATTTT. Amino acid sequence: CASTPQGQGGQPQHF.

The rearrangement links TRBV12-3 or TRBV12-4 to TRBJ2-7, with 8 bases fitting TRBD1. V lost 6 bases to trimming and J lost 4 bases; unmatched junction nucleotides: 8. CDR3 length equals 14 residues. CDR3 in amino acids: CASSTGQGIYEQYF. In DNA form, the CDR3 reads TGTGCCAGCAGCACCGGACAGGGTATTTACGAGCAGTACTTC.

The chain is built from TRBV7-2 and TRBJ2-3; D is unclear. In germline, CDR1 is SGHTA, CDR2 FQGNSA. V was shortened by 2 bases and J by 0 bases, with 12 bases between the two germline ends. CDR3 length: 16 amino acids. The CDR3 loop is CASSLILASSTDTQYF. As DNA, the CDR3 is TGTGCCAGCAGCTTAATCCTGGCATCTAGCACAGATACGCAGTATTTT.

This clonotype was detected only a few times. CDR3 sequence (DNA): TGCAGTGCTGTGGGACAGGACCTTTACGAGCAGTACTTC. Translation: CSAVGQDLYEQYF. V is TRBV20-1 and J is TRBJ2-7; 8 bases map to TRBD1. Trimming removed 5 bases from V and 4 bases from J; junction bases left unmatched: 7. The CDR3 extends over 13 amino acids. The germline gives CDR1 DFQATT, CDR2 SNEGSKA (reference sequence).

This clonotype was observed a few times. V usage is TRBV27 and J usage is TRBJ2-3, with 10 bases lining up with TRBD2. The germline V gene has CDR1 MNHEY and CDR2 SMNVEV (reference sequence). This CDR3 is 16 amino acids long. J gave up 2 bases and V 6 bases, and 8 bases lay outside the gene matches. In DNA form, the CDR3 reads TGTGCCAGCAGATTAGATAGCGGGGGGTACACAGATACGCAGTATTTT. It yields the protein CASRLDSGGYTDTQYF.

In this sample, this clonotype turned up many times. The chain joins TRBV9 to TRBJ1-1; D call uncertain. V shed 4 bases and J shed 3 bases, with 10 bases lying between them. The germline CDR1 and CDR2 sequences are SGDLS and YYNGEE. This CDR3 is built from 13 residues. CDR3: CASSSQSYTEAFF. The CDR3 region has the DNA TGTGCCAGCAGCTCCCAAAGCTACACTGAAGCTTTCTTT. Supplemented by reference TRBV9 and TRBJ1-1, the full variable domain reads DSGVTQTPKHLITATGQRVTLRCSPRSGDLSVYWYQQSLDQGLQFLIQYYNGEERAKGNILERFSAQQFPDLHSELNLSSLELGDSALYFCASSSQSYTEAFFGQGTRLTVV.

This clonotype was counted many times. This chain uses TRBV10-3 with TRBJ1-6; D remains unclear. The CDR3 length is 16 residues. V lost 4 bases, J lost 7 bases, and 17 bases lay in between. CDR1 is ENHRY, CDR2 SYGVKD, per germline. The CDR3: CAISVDTPNNNSPLHF. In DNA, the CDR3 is TGTGCCATCAGTGTAGACACCCCCAATAACAATTCACCCCTCCACTTT.